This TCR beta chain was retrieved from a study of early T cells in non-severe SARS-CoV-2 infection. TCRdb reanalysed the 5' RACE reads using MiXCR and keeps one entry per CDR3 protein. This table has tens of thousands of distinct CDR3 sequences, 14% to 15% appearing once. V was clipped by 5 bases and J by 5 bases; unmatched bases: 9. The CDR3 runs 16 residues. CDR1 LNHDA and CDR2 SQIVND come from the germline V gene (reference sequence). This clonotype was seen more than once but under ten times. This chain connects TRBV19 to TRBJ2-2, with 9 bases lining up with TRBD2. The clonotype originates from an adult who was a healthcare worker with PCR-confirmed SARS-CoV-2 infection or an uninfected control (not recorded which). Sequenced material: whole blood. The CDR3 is CASSEGLAYMTGELFF. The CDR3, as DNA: TGTGCCAGTAGTGAGGGACTAGCATACATGACCGGGGAGCTGTTTTTT.